Following are 28 T cell receptor beta chains from one sample sequenced in a study of vaccination and CD4 T cells after COVID-19. Treatment given: roughly ten-day PBMC culture with coronavirus spike peptide pools or control peptides (ViraFEST assay). Their antigens remain unidentified. Once obtained from cultured CD4+ T cells, the DNA was sequenced using the Oncomine TCR Beta short-read assay. TCRdb processed the PCR reads anew with MiXCR; each CDR3 protein has one entry. The sample records around 13,000 distinct CDR3 sequences, 35% being singletons. Material: CD4+ T cells from blood, cultured in vitro. The source of these receptors is a human donor who had recovered from COVID-19.

The chain recombines TRBV9 with TRBJ2-3; D ambiguous. The germline V and J ends were trimmed by 0 bases and 8 bases, with 13 bases remaining between them. The CDR3 runs 14 residues. Germline V gives CDR1 SGDLS, CDR2 YYNGEE. CDR3 sequence reads: CASSVVVGPGTQYF. The CDR3, as DNA: TGTGCCAGCAGCGTAGTGGTGGGCCCAGGTACGCAGTATTTT.

The V gene is TRBV29-1, the J gene TRBJ2-3; D perhaps matches TRBD1 (7 bases). V dropped 7 bases and J dropped 5 bases, with 19 bases sitting between them. CDR1 and CDR2 from the germline V gene are SQVTM and ANQGSEA. CDR3 length: 14 residues. CDR3: CSAGPQGGGDTQYF. In DNA, the CDR3 is TGCAGCGCTGGACCCCAGGGGGGCGGAGATACGCAGTATTTT.

This clonotype showed up just a few times. The chain recombines TRBV12-3 or TRBV12-4 with TRBJ1-5; 7 nucleotides match TRBD1. The CDR3 consists of 16 residues. J gave up 3 bases and V 0 bases, and 5 bases lay outside the gene matches. DNA of the CDR3: TGTGCCAGCAGTTTAGCCAGGGGGACCGTCAATCAGCCCCAGCATTTT. Translated: CASSLARGTVNQPQHF.

The rearrangement uses TRBV5-4 and TRBJ2-5, with D possibly being TRBD1 or TRBD2 (5 bases each). The ends were cut back, 4 bases at V and 4 bases at J, with 14 bases in the middle. CDR1 and CDR2 from the germline V gene are SGHNT and YYREEE (reference sequence). The CDR3 covers 14 residues. DNA for the CDR3: TGTGCCAGCAGCGAGGGGCTTCAACTAGAGACCCAGTACTTC. It codes for CASSEGLQLETQYF.

The chain is built from TRBV14 and TRBJ1-1; D is perhaps TRBD1 (5 bases). The length of the CDR3 is 17 residues. Looked up from germline, CDR1 is SGHDN and CDR2 is FVKESK. With 0 bases removed from V and 4 bases from J, the gap between germline ends came to 18 bases. The CDR3 reads CASSQEFGQRGPTEAFF. In DNA form, the CDR3 reads TGTGCCAGCAGCCAAGAGTTCGGGCAGAGGGGACCCACTGAAGCTTTCTTT.

Only a few counts were recorded for this clonotype. This chain uses TRBV11-3 with TRBJ2-3; D gene uncertain. V lost 1 base and J 1 base, leaving 6 bases between the germline ends. This CDR3 is 14 amino acids long. In germline, CDR1 is SGHNT, CDR2 YENEEA. The DNA of the CDR3 is TGTGCCAGCAGCTTAGCGGGTGGCACAGATACGCAGTATTTT. Its translation is CASSLAGGTDTQYF.

In its sample, this clonotype is large (0.1 to 1%). The V gene is TRBV2, the J gene TRBJ2-2; D is perhaps TRBD1 (5 bases). Trimming cost V 4 bases and J 7 bases, with 7 bases left between them. The CDR3 is 12 residues long. The germline V gene has CDR1 SNHLY and CDR2 FYNNEI. This chain's CDR3 is CASSAGFGELFF. The CDR3 nucleotides read TGTGCCAGCAGTGCAGGGTTCGGGGAGCTGTTTTTT.

V gene TRBV15 combines with J gene TRBJ2-5; D ambiguous. V gave up 0 bases and J gave up 7 bases, with 6 bases separating them. The CDR3 runs to 12 residues. CDR1 is LNHNV and CDR2 is YYDKDF in the germline V gene (reference sequence). This chain's CDR3 is CATSRDPRTQYF. The CDR3, as DNA: TGTGCCACCAGCAGAGATCCCAGGACCCAGTACTTC.

This chain links TRBV18 with TRBJ2-3; D call uncertain. V was clipped by 6 bases and J by 3 bases, with 7 bases between them. CDR3 size: 12 residues. Germline values: CDR1 KGHSH, CDR2 LQKENI. CDR3 region: CASSLRTDTQYF. The CDR3 coding sequence is TGTGCCAGCTCCCTACGAACAGATACGCAGTATTTT. The full variable domain, in which reference TRBV18 and TRBJ2-3 provide the parts outside the CDR3, is NAGVMQNPRHLVRRRGQEARLRCSPMKGHSHVYWYRQLPEEGLKFMVYLQKENIIDESGMPKERFSAEFPKEGPSILRIQQVVRGDSAAYFCASSLRTDTQYFGPGTRLTVL.

In this sample, this clonotype turned up a few times. V and J are TRBV6-5 and TRBJ2-3, with 8 positions matching TRBD1. V shed 4 bases, J shed 6 bases, and the junction held 15 bases outside the gene matches. CDR3 length: 17 residues. Germline CDR1 reads MNHEY; CDR2 reads SVGAGI. The CDR3: CASSSRPGGFRTDTQYF. The CDR3 DNA reads as TGTGCCAGCAGTTCCCGGCCAGGGGGCTTTAGGACGGATACGCAGTATTTT.

The chain uses TRBV30 and TRBJ2-7, with unresolved D. The CDR3 runs 12 residues. Looked up from germline, CDR1 is GTSNPN and CDR2 is SVGIG (reference sequence). V was cut by 1 base and J by 2 bases, with 6 bases left in between. CDR3 residues: CAWSASTYEQYF. DNA for the CDR3: TGTGCCTGGAGTGCGTCTACCTACGAGCAGTACTTC. The full variable domain, in which reference TRBV30 and TRBJ2-7 provide the parts outside the CDR3, is SQTIHQWPATLVQPVGSPLSLECTVEGTSNPNLYWYRQAAGRGLQLLFYSVGIGQISSEVPQNLSASRPQDRQFILSSKKLLLSDSGFYLCAWSASTYEQYFGPGTRLTVT.

J is TRBJ2-2 and V is TRBV7-9, with D hard to call. Germline CDR1 reads SEHNR; CDR2 reads FQNEAQ (reference sequence). Trimming shortened V by 4 bases and J by 0 bases, and 12 bases separated the two germline ends. CDR3 size: 16 residues. The CDR3 loop is CASSSKAGSNTGELFF. CDR3 in DNA: TGTGCCAGCAGCTCCAAGGCAGGTTCGAACACCGGGGAGCTGTTTTTT.

This clonotype showed up just a few times. The rearrangement uses TRBV20-1 and TRBJ2-7; 7 bases are shared with TRBD2. This CDR3 has 14 residues. The germline V gene encodes CDR1 DFQATT and CDR2 SNEGSKA (reference sequence). V was pared by 4 bases and J by 0 bases, with 6 bases of the junction left unmatched. The CDR3 spells CSATKGGSSYEQYF. DNA for the CDR3: TGCAGTGCTACTAAGGGCGGGAGCTCCTACGAGCAGTACTTC.

The sample holds a few counts of this clonotype. The V call is TRBV7-9, the J call TRBJ1-6; D uncertain. V shed 5 bases and J shed 0 bases, with 17 bases lying between them. Germline loops: CDR1 SEHNR, CDR2 FQNEAQ (reference sequence). The CDR3 is made up of 18 amino acids. The CDR3 bases are TGTGCCAGCAGCCCGGTGGCAGGTTTGAGCTCCTATAATTCACCCCTCCACTTT. The encoded protein is CASSPVAGLSSYNSPLHF.

The CDR3 is CSARRTLNTEAFF. CDR3 nucleotides: TGCAGTGCTAGACGGACACTTAACACTGAAGCTTTCTTT. The chain combines TRBV20-1 with TRBJ1-1; D might be TRBD1 (5 bases). The germline V and J ends were trimmed by 2 bases and 2 bases, with 9 bases remaining between them. The CDR3 runs to 13 residues. Looked up from germline, CDR1 is DFQATT and CDR2 is SNEGSKA (reference sequence).

Only a few counts were recorded for this clonotype. The rearrangement uses TRBV6-1 and TRBJ2-7, with 12 bases identical to TRBD2. The CDR3 covers 16 residues. J gave up 2 bases and V 3 bases, and 5 bases lay outside the gene matches. CDR1 MNHNS and CDR2 SASEGT come from the germline V gene. The chain's CDR3 is CASSEWTSGVTYEQYF. The CDR3 DNA follows: TGTGCCAGCAGTGAGTGGACTAGCGGGGTTACCTACGAGCAGTACTTC.

This chain uses TRBV2 with TRBJ2-7; D is uncertain. Germline V CDR1 and CDR2: SNHLY, FYNNEI. There are 12 residues in the CDR3. V shed 7 bases and J shed 0 bases, with 7 bases lying between them. The CDR3 coding sequence is TGTGCCAGCACCCCAGACTCCTACGAGCAGTACTTC. It yields the protein CASTPDSYEQYF.

The chain uses TRBV27 and TRBJ1-3, with D unresolved. The CDR3 sequence is 15 residues long. Per germline, CDR1 MNHEY and CDR2 SMNVEV (reference sequence). The V end lost 7 bases, the J end lost 2 bases, and 15 bases lay between the germline ends. In DNA form, the CDR3 reads TGTGCCAGCATGGACTTAGACAACGCTGGAAACACCATATATTTT. It yields the protein CASMDLDNAGNTIYF.

The chain combines TRBV6-5 with TRBJ2-3, with 8 bases fitting TRBD2. The CDR3 is 14 residues long. Germline CDR1 is MNHEY and CDR2 is SVGAGI. V shed 0 bases and J 10 bases; nucleotides not matched to a gene: 6. This chain's CDR3 is CASSYSSRREAQYF. The DNA of the CDR3 is TGTGCCAGCAGTTACTCGTCCCGGCGGGAGGCGCAGTATTTT.

The chain has TRBV5-1 and TRBJ2-5; D ambiguous. The CDR3 extends over 13 amino acids. Deletions cut 3 bases from V and 0 bases from J, with 6 bases between. From germline, CDR1 is SGHRS and CDR2 YFSETQ. In DNA, the CDR3 is TGCGCCAGCAGCTCGATCTACCAAGAGACCCAGTACTTC. It encodes CASSSIYQETQYF.

On this clonotype itself: One end of the junction varies from germline; a read error may be responsible. This chain uses TRBV5-6 with TRBJ2-1, with no clear D. The length of the CDR3 is 15 residues. Germline V gene data show CDR1 as SGHDT and CDR2 as YYEEEE. CDR3 sequence: CACSPNSAPAREQFF. The DNA for the CDR3 is TGTGCCTGCAGTCCTAATAGTGCGCCCGCGCGTGAGCAGTTCTTC.

This clonotype was counted a few times. The V gene is TRBV7-6, the J gene TRBJ2-4, with 9 bases identical to TRBD1. Germline CDR1 is SGHVS and CDR2 is FNYEAQ. Germline trimming cut 1 base from V and 7 bases from J; bases unmatched to any gene: 2. The CDR3 spans 14 residues. The CDR3 protein is CASSLGTGVNIQYF. In DNA, the CDR3 is TGTGCCAGCAGCTTAGGGACAGGGGTTAACATTCAGTACTTC.

This clonotype was seen a single time. The chain carries TRBV28 and TRBJ2-4; D not resolved. Trimming pared 10 bases from V and 6 bases from J, leaving 10 bases between. The CDR3 totals 11 residues. Germline V lookup: CDR1 MDHEN, CDR2 SYDVKM. The CDR3 DNA is TGTGCCACCGCAAGACTAAACATTCAGTACTTC. Its translation: CATARLNIQYF.

This clonotype was seen only a few times. For the CDR3, the DNA is TGTGCCAGCAGCCTTGGACACAACACCGGGGAGCTGTTTTTT. Protein product: CASSLGHNTGELFF. The chain recombines TRBV7-3 with TRBJ2-2, with a possible D match to TRBD1 (5 bases). The CDR3 is made up of 14 amino acids. The V gene's germline CDR1 is SGHTA and CDR2 FQGTGA. The V end was cut by 5 bases, the J end by 2 bases, with 9 bases between.

This clonotype has a single count. The chain recombines TRBV5-4 with TRBJ2-3; the match to TRBD2 covers 7 bases. The V gene end was trimmed by 1 base and the J gene end by 1 base; junction bases not matched to a gene: 0. The V gene's germline CDR1 is SGHNT and CDR2 YYREEE (reference sequence). The CDR3 is 14 amino acids. The CDR3 sequence is CASSLTSGTDTQYF. CDR3 nucleotide sequence: TGTGCCAGCAGCTTGACTAGCGGCACAGATACGCAGTATTTT.

The rearrangement uses TRBV5-5 and TRBJ2-1, with TRBD1 matching over 8 bases. The CDR3 is 16 amino acids. Germline values: CDR1 SGHKS, CDR2 YYEKEE (reference sequence). The V segment lost 4 bases and the J segment 6 bases; nucleotides outside the gene matches: 12. CDR3 in DNA: TGTGCCAGCAGCCTACCGCCGGGACAGGAGTCCAATGAGCAGTTCTTC. As protein: CASSLPPGQESNEQFF.

The V gene is TRBV7-9, the J gene TRBJ2-2, with 11 positions matching TRBD2. CDR1 SEHNR and CDR2 FQNEAQ come from the germline V gene (reference sequence). The CDR3 spans 15 residues. Trimming took 5 bases from V and 4 from J; bases not matched to a gene: 3. Here the CDR3 DNA reads TGTGCCAGCAGCCTACTAGCGGGGGTCACCGGGGAGCTGTTTTTT. Its protein product is CASSLLAGVTGELFF. Based on the CDR3 plus reference TRBV7-9 and TRBJ2-2, the full variable domain is DTGVSQNPRHKITKRGQNVTFRCDPISEHNRLYWYRQTLGQGPEFLTYFQNEAQLEKSRLLSDRFSAERPKGSFSTLEIQRTEQGDSAMYLCASSLLAGVTGELFFGEGSRLTVL.

CDR3 nucleotide sequence: TGCAGTGCTTCAGACAGGGGGGTAGCCAAAAACATTCAGTACTTC. It translates to CSASDRGVAKNIQYF. The rearrangement links TRBV20-1 to TRBJ2-4; 9 bases are shared with TRBD1. The germline CDR1 and CDR2 sequences are DFQATT and SNEGSKA (reference sequence). With V trimmed by 5 bases and J by 0 bases, 5 bases remained unmatched. This CDR3 is built from 15 residues.